This T cell receptor beta chain was captured by sequencing in a study of T cell responses to AZD1222 COVID-19 vaccine. Sequenced by immunoSEQ multiplex PCR; TCRdb stores in-frame clones only, minus some. The sample has about 170,000 clones, roughly 87% seen once. The V and J ends lost 5 bases and 4 bases respectively, with 17 bases between them. CDR3 length: 15 amino acids. The V gene's germline CDR1 is SEHNR and CDR2 FQNEAQ (reference sequence). This clonotype was sampled from an adult who received the AZD1222 COVID-19 vaccine. The V and J genes are TRBV7-9 and TRBJ1-2; possibly TRBD1 for D (5 bases). The source material was peripheral blood, sampled 28 days after the second AZD1222 dose. The CDR3 spells CASSATFGGSYGYTF. In nucleotides, the CDR3 is TGTGCCAGCAGCGCAACCTTTGGGGGGAGCTATGGCTACACCTTC.